Shown below are 27 T cell receptor beta chains from a single sample sequenced in a study of T cell changes during pregnancy in multiple sclerosis. TCRdb keeps only in-frame clones here, not all; method: immunoSEQ multiplex PCR. The table shows tens of thousands of clones, with about 90% occurring only once. The specimen comprised peripheral blood, sampled in the second trimester of pregnancy. The receptors were sampled from a female donor with multiple sclerosis, enrolled in a pregnancy study.

This clone was observed a few times. V usage is TRBV15 and J usage is TRBJ1-2; D might be TRBD1 (5 bases). V lost 0 bases to trimming and J lost 5 bases, with 13 bases between them. Germline CDR1 is LNHNV and CDR2 is YYDKDF (reference sequence). The CDR3 has 15 amino acids. The CDR3 DNA reads as TGTGCCACCAGCAGAGATCGTGGGGGGGGGTATGGCTACACCTTC. This codes for CATSRDRGGGYGYTF. The whole variable domain, filled in from reference TRBV15 and TRBJ1-2, reads DAMVIQNPRYQVTQFGKPVTLSCSQTLNHNVMYWYQQKSSQAPKLLFHYYDKDFNNEADTPDNFQSRRPNTSFCFLDIRSPGLGDTAMYLCATSRDRGGGYGYTFGSGTRLTVV.

The chain joins TRBV29-1 to TRBJ2-3; TRBD2 matches 7 bases. This CDR3 contains 15 residues. The V gene's germline CDR1 is SQVTM and CDR2 ANQGSEA. Trimming took 4 bases from V and 4 from J; bases not matched to a gene: 11. CDR3 in DNA: TGCAGCGTTGGGGGGGAGGGTGGGTTCGCAGATACGCAGTATTTT. Translating gives CSVGGEGGFADTQYF.

The chain couples TRBV4-3 to TRBJ1-6; no clear D gene. With 6 bases removed from V and 0 bases from J, the gap between germline ends came to 12 bases. The CDR3 sequence is 16 residues long. CDR1 and CDR2 from the germline V gene are LGHNA and YSLEER. The CDR3 region has the DNA TGCGCCAGCAGGCCATCAAGCGGCTCCTATAATTCACCCCTCCACTTT. Its protein is CASRPSSGSYNSPLHF.

J is TRBJ1-3 and V is TRBV5-6; D gene unclear. CDR1 is SGHDT, CDR2 YYEEEE, per germline. V lost 4 bases and J 1 base, leaving 12 bases between the germline ends. The CDR3 sequence is 15 residues long. Written as DNA, the CDR3 is TGTGCCAGCAGCCGGAGTCGGATGTCTGGAAACACCATATATTTT. Translation: CASSRSRMSGNTIYF.

This clone occurred once. The V and J genes are TRBV7-2 and TRBJ2-7, with D possibly TRBD2 on 5 matching bases. V lost 2 bases and J 2 bases, leaving 13 bases between the germline ends. CDR1 is SGHTA, CDR2 FQGNSA, per germline. This CDR3 spans 15 amino acids. CDR3 protein: CASSLREPGTYEQYF. The DNA of the CDR3 is TGTGCCAGCAGCTTAAGGGAGCCTGGGACCTACGAGCAGTACTTC.

This sequence joins TRBV9 and TRBJ2-1; 11 positions match TRBD2. V dropped 2 bases and J dropped 9; count of bases not matched to a gene: 13. Germline-derived CDR1 and CDR2 are SGDLS and YYNGEE. The CDR3 covers 17 residues. The CDR3 spells CASSVLPVAGGPFEQFF. For the CDR3, the DNA is TGTGCCAGCAGCGTTCTGCCGGTAGCGGGGGGGCCTTTTGAGCAGTTCTTC.

V and J are TRBV7-2 and TRBJ2-5, with D unclear. Germline loops: CDR1 SGHTA, CDR2 FQGNSA. This CDR3 has 14 residues. V was trimmed by 6 bases and J by 1 base, leaving 12 bases between them. CDR3 region: CASSPTRGQETQYF. DNA for the CDR3: TGTGCCAGCAGTCCTACTCGAGGCCAAGAGACCCAGTACTTC.

The chain recombines TRBV11-2 with TRBJ1-1, with D unresolved. Trimming removed 2 bases at V and 0 bases at J, with 16 bases between. There are 17 residues in the CDR3. The germline CDR1 and CDR2 sequences are SGHAT and FQNNGV. As DNA, the CDR3 is TGTGCCAGCAGCTTAATCCCCCGCCGACACCTGAACACTGAAGCTTTCTTT. As protein: CASSLIPRRHLNTEAFF.

The chain couples TRBV11-2 to TRBJ2-7; D perhaps matches TRBD2 (6 bases). Between the trimmed V and J ends, which lost 2 bases and 4 bases, there was a span of 15 bases. CDR1 SGHAT and CDR2 FQNNGV come from the germline V gene. The CDR3 length is 15 residues. For the CDR3, the DNA is TGTGCCAGCAGCTTACGCGGGGATGAGCGGTACGAGCAGTACTTC. Residues: CASSLRGDERYEQYF.

The rearrangement uses TRBV6-6 and TRBJ2-2; the D gene is possibly TRBD2 (5 bases). Germline V gives CDR1 MNHNY, CDR2 SVGAGI (reference sequence). The CDR3 has 14 amino acids. Trimming left V 2 bases short and J 3 bases short, with 7 bases between. The CDR3 DNA is TGTGCCAGCAGTTACGCCGGGGACACCGGGGAGCTGTTTTTT. Protein: CASSYAGDTGELFF.

J is TRBJ1-4 and V is TRBV7-6; the match to TRBD1 covers 9 bases. The CDR3 covers 13 residues. V lost 5 bases, J lost 8 bases, and 3 bases stayed unmatched. Germline V gives CDR1 SGHVS, CDR2 FNYEAQ. CDR3 protein: CASSPGQGEKLFF. CDR3 bases: TGTGCCAGCAGCCCCGGACAGGGGGAAAAACTGTTTTTT. The complete variable domain, with remaining parts taken from reference TRBV7-6 and TRBJ1-4, reads GAGVSQSPRYKVTKRGQDVALRCDPISGHVSLYWYRQALGQGPEFLTYFNYEAQQDKSGLPNDRFSAERPEGSISTLTIQRTEQRDSAMYRCASSPGQGEKLFFGSGTQLSVL.

The J gene is TRBJ2-1, the V gene TRBV6-5; 12 bases line up with TRBD1. Unmatched junction bases numbered 5, after V lost 11 bases and J lost 6 bases. The CDR3 is made up of 13 amino acids. CDR1 is MNHEY and CDR2 is SVGAGI in the germline V gene. The CDR3 loop is CALGTGGPNEQFF. CDR3 DNA: TGTGCCCTAGGGACAGGGGGCCCCAATGAGCAGTTCTTC.

V usage is TRBV27 and J usage is TRBJ1-4; D unclear. CDR3 length: 14 amino acids. Looked up from germline, CDR1 is MNHEY and CDR2 is SMNVEV (reference sequence). Trimming took off 1 base at V and 5 bases at J, with 8 bases between the two ends. The CDR3 spells CASSLWARNEKLFF. As DNA, the CDR3 is TGTGCCAGCAGTTTATGGGCCCGAAATGAAAAACTGTTTTTT. Full variable domain (missing parts from reference TRBV27 and TRBJ1-4): EAQVTQNPRYLITVTGKKLTVTCSQNMNHEYMSWYRQDPGLGLRQIYYSMNVEVTDKGDVPEGYKVSRKEKRNFPLILESPSPNQTSLYFCASSLWARNEKLFFGSGTQLSVL.

The CDR3 nucleotides read TGTGCCAGCAGCTCGGGTCGGGGGGGCTCCTACAATGAGCAGTTCTTC. Its protein is CASSSGRGGSYNEQFF. V usage is TRBV7-8 and J usage is TRBJ2-1; TRBD2 matches 8 bases. The CDR3 sequence is 16 residues long. Germline assignment: CDR1 SGHVS and CDR2 FQNEAQ. J lost 0 bases, V lost 4 bases, and 5 bases had no gene match.

This clone was seen only once. The chain recombines TRBV4-3 with TRBJ2-1; 12 bases are a match to TRBD2. The ends lost 1 base at V and 2 bases at J; junction bases unmatched: 15. The CDR3 totals 21 residues. Germline CDR1 and CDR2: LGHNA and YSLEER. The CDR3 protein is CASSQGAGWLAGGMTYNEQFF. For the CDR3, the DNA is TGCGCCAGCAGCCAAGGGGCAGGGTGGCTAGCGGGGGGGATGACCTACAATGAGCAGTTCTTC.

V is TRBV19 and J is TRBJ2-3; no clear D gene. The CDR3 is made up of 14 amino acids. The ends were cut back, 4 bases at V and 0 bases at J, with 8 bases in the middle. CDR1 is LNHDA, CDR2 SQIVND, per germline (reference sequence). This chain's CDR3 is CASSNPTSTDTQYF. DNA of the CDR3: TGTGCCAGTAGTAACCCCACTAGCACAGATACGCAGTATTTT.

V is TRBV10-3 and J is TRBJ2-7, with 12 bases fitting TRBD2. Germline lookup yields CDR1 ENHRY and CDR2 SYGVKD. J was trimmed by 7 bases and V by 10 bases; bases with no gene match: 14. The CDR3 totals 15 residues. The CDR3 here is CATLTRLAGVGEQYF. CDR3 bases: TGTGCCACCTTAACCAGACTAGCGGGGGTGGGGGAGCAGTACTTC.

The CDR3 DNA sequence: TGTGCCACCAGCAGAGAGGCAAACAGCTATGGCTACACCTTC. Its protein is CATSREANSYGYTF. V and J are TRBV15 and TRBJ1-2; D unresolved. CDR1 is LNHNV, CDR2 YYDKDF, per germline (reference sequence). The CDR3 is 14 residues long. Trimming cost V 0 bases and J 4 bases, with 9 bases left between them.

This chain connects TRBV28 to TRBJ2-7, with 11 bases matching TRBD1. CDR3 length: 15 residues. V lost 7 bases and J lost 2; bases outside the gene matches: 7. CDR1 and CDR2 (germline): MDHEN, SYDVKM. The CDR3 DNA follows: TGTGCCAGCATCGCACCGGGACAGGGGGCCTACGAGCAGTACTTC. Encoded protein: CASIAPGQGAYEQYF.

The CDR3: CASSSGQGANTEAFF. The CDR3 bases are TGTGCCAGCAGTTCAGGACAGGGGGCGAACACTGAAGCTTTCTTT. The chain is built from TRBV2 and TRBJ1-1; 11 nucleotides line up with TRBD1. Looked up from germline, CDR1 is SNHLY and CDR2 is FYNNEI. J gave up 1 base and V 5 bases, and 3 bases lay outside the gene matches. The CDR3 has 15 residues.

J is TRBJ2-5 and V is TRBV6-5, with a weak D call TRBD2 (6 bases). CDR1 MNHEY and CDR2 SVGAGI come from the germline V gene. The V end lost 8 bases, the J end lost 2 bases, and 15 bases lay between the germline ends. CDR3 length equals 14 residues. The CDR3 loop reads CASVLSGQQETQYF. The CDR3 coding sequence is TGTGCCAGCGTCCTTAGCGGCCAACAAGAGACCCAGTACTTC.

This chain uses TRBV6-5 with TRBJ2-7; the match to TRBD2 covers 10 bases. V was clipped by 0 bases and J by 3 bases; unmatched bases: 2. CDR1 is MNHEY, CDR2 SVGAGI, per germline. CDR3 length: 15 residues. In nucleotides, the CDR3 is TGTGCCAGCAGTTACTCGCCTAGCGGGGGCTACGAGCAGTACTTC. Protein product: CASSYSPSGGYEQYF.

V gene TRBV5-1 combines with J gene TRBJ1-3; TRBD1 matches at 7 bases. Losses at the gene ends were 3 bases for V and 2 bases for J; bases not matched to a gene: 17. The germline V gene encodes CDR1 SGHRS and CDR2 YFSETQ. This CDR3 is built from 19 residues. The CDR3 reads CASSSPLPIQGQAGNTIYF. DNA of the CDR3: TGCGCCAGCAGCTCACCCTTACCTATACAGGGGCAGGCTGGAAACACCATATATTTT. Supplemented by reference TRBV5-1 and TRBJ1-3, the full variable domain reads KAGVTQTPRYLIKTRGQQVTLSCSPISGHRSVSWYQQTPGQGLQFLFEYFSETQRNKGNFPGRFSGRQFSNSRSEMNVSTLELGDSALYLCASSSPLPIQGQAGNTIYFGEGSWLTVV.

The J gene is TRBJ1-2, the V gene TRBV27, with 10 bases fitting TRBD1. The CDR3 totals 17 residues. Germline V gene sequence: CDR1 MNHEY, CDR2 SMNVEV (reference sequence). Germline trimming cut 6 bases from V and 2 bases from J; bases unmatched to any gene: 12. The CDR3, as DNA: TGTGCCAGCAGAACCCGGGGGACAGGGGTTAGAAACTATGGCTACACCTTC. Amino acid sequence: CASRTRGTGVRNYGYTF.

This clone has a single count. V usage is TRBV7-2 and J usage is TRBJ2-1, with 8 bases that match TRBD2. The CDR3 sequence is 14 residues long. CDR1 and CDR2 (germline): SGHTA, FQGNSA. V was pared by 2 bases and J by 5 bases, with 2 bases of the junction left unmatched. The CDR3 DNA is TGTGCCAGCAGCTTATACGGGGGGGACAATGAGCAGTTCTTC. It is translated as CASSLYGGDNEQFF.

The chain has TRBV7-3 and TRBJ1-6, with 7 bases identical to TRBD1. V lost 2 bases to trimming and J lost 7 bases; unmatched junction nucleotides: 2. The CDR3 has 14 amino acids. Germline loops: CDR1 SGHTA, CDR2 FQGTGA. Written as DNA, the CDR3 is TGTGCCAGCAGCTTAGGGACAGAAAATTCACCCCTCCACTTT. It yields the protein CASSLGTENSPLHF. Together with reference TRBV7-3 and TRBJ1-6, the CDR3 gives the full variable domain: GAGVSQTPSNKVTEKGKYVELRCDPISGHTALYWYRQSLGQGPEFLIYFQGTGAADDSGLPNDRFFAVRPEGSVSTLKIQRTERGDSAVYLCASSLGTENSPLHFGNGTRLTVT.

CDR3 nucleotides: TGTGCCAGCAGCTTAGTTCCAAAGGGGTTTTCCTATTACGAGCAGTACTTC. This codes for CASSLVPKGFSYYEQYF. The rearrangement joins TRBV7-6 to TRBJ2-7, with a possible D match to TRBD1 (5 bases). CDR3 size: 17 residues. The germline V and J ends were trimmed by 1 base and 4 bases, with 20 bases remaining between them. From germline, CDR1 is SGHVS and CDR2 FNYEAQ.